This T cell receptor (beta chain) was found in a study of blood T cell repertoires in COVID-19. Looking at the study overall: Acute and convalescent COVID-19 samples came from the United States, Italy and Spain.

This clone has only one observation. Generated by immunoSEQ multiplex PCR, the TCRdb table keeps only in-frame clones and is missing some. This table holds almost 200,000 clones, over 80% found once. Sequencing was performed on peripheral blood. The receptor comes from a man aged 60 to 75 with COVID-19, enrolled during active disease.

CDR3 protein: CASSNRDINEQFF. CDR3 coding DNA: TGTGCCAGTAGTAACCGGGATATCAATGAGCAGTTCTTC. V and J are TRBV19 and TRBJ2-1, with D tentatively TRBD2 (5 bases). Germline CDR1 and CDR2: LNHDA and SQIVND (reference sequence). The CDR3 totals 13 residues. The ends were cut back, 4 bases at V and 6 bases at J, with 10 bases in the middle. The full variable domain, with the rest looked up from reference TRBV19 and TRBJ2-1, is DGGITQSPKYLFRKEGQNVTLSCEQNLNHDAMYWYRQDPGQGLRLIYYSQIVNDFQKGDIAEGYSVSREKKESFPLTVTSAQKNPTAFYLCASSNRDINEQFFGPGTRLTVL.